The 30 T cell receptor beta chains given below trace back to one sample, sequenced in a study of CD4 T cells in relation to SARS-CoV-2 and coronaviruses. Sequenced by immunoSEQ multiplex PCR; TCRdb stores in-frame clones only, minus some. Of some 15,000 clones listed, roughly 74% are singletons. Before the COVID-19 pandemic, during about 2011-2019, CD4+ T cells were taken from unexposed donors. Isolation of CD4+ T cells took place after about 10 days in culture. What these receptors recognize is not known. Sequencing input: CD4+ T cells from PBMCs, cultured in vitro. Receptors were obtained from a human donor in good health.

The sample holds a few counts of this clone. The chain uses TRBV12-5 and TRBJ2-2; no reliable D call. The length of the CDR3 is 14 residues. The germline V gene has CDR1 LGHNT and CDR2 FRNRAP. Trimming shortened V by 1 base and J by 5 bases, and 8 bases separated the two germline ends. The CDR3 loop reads CASGLGQTTGELFF. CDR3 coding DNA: TGTGCTAGTGGTTTGGGGCAAACTACCGGGGAGCTGTTTTTT.

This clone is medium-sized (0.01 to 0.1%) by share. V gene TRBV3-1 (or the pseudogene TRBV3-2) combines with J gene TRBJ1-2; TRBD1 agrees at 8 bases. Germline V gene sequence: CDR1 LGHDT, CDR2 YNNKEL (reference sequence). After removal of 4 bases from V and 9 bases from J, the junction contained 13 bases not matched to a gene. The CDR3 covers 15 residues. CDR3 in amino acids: CASSRSGTGPMSYTF. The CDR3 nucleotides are TGTGCCAGCAGCCGATCCGGGACAGGTCCTATGAGCTACACCTTC.

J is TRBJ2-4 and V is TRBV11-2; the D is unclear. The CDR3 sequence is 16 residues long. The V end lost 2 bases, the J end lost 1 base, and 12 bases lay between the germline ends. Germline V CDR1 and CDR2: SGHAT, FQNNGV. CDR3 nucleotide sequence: TGTGCCAGCAGCTTACTATCGGCTGGGGCCAAAAACATTCAGTACTTC. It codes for CASSLLSAGAKNIQYF.

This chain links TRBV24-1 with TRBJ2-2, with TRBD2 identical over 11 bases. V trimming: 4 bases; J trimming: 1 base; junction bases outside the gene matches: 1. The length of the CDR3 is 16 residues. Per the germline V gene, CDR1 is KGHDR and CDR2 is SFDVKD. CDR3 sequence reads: CATSDLAGGNTGELFF. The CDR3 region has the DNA TGTGCCACCAGTGACCTAGCGGGAGGGAACACCGGGGAGCTGTTTTTT.

In DNA form, the CDR3 reads TGTGCCACCAGTGATTCTGGGACACCCACAGATACGCAGTATTTT. It encodes CATSDSGTPTDTQYF. The chain recombines TRBV24-1 with TRBJ2-3; tentatively, D is TRBD1 (6 bases). Germline loops: CDR1 KGHDR, CDR2 SFDVKD. The CDR3 runs to 15 residues. V dropped 2 bases and J dropped 2 bases, with 10 bases sitting between them.

CDR3 DNA: TGTGCCAGCAGCTTACCCCTCAATTCGGACAGGGGGCTTAACTATGGCTACACCTTC. Protein sequence: CASSLPLNSDRGLNYGYTF. J is TRBJ1-2 and V is TRBV7-9; TRBD1 aligns across 11 bases. With V trimmed by 2 bases and J by 1 base, 12 bases remained unmatched. CDR1 is SEHNR and CDR2 is FQNEAQ in the germline V gene (reference sequence). This CDR3 has 19 residues.

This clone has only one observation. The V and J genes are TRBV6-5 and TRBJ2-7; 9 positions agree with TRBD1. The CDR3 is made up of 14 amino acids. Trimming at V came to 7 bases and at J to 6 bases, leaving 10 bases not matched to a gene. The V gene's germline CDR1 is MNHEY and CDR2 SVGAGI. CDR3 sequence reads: CASTRPGQGIEQYF. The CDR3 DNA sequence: TGTGCCAGCACGCGACCGGGACAGGGTATCGAGCAGTACTTC.

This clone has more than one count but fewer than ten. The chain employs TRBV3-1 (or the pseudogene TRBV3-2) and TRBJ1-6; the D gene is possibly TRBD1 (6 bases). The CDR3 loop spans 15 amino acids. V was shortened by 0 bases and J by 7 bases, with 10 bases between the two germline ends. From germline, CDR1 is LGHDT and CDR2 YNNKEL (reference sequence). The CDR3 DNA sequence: TGTGCCAGCAGCCAAGATGGGCAGGGGAATTCACCCCTCCACTTT. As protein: CASSQDGQGNSPLHF.

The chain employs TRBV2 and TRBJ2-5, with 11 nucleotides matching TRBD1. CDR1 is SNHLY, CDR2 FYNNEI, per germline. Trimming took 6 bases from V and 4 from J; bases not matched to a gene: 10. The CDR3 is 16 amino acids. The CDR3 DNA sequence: TGTGCCAGCAGCGGAGGACCGGGACAGGGGGGAGAGACCCAGTACTTC. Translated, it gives CASSGGPGQGGETQYF.

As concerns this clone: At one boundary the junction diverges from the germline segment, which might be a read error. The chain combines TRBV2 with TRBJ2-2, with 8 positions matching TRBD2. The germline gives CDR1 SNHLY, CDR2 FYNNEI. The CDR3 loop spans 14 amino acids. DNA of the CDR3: TGTGCCAGCAGTAAAGCGGGAGCTACCGGGGAGCTGTTTTTT. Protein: CASSKAGATGELFF.

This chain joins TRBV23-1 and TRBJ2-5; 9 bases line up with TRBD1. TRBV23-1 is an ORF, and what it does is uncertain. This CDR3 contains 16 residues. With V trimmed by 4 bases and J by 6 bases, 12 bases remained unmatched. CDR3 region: CASSLSRDREGKTQYF. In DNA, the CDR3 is TGCGCCAGCAGTCTCTCCCGGGACAGGGAAGGCAAGACCCAGTACTTC.

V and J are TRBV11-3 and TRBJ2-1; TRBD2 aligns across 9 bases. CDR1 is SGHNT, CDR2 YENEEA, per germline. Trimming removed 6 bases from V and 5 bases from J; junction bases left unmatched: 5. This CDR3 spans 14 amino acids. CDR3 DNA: TGTGCCAGCAGATTTAGCGGGGGCGACAATGAGCAGTTCTTC. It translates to CASRFSGGDNEQFF.

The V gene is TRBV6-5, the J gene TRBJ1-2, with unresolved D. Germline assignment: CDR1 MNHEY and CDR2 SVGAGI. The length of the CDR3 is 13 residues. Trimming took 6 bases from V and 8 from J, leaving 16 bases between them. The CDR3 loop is CASRGSAPTGYTF. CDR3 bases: TGTGCCAGCAGGGGATCAGCACCGACCGGCTACACCTTC.

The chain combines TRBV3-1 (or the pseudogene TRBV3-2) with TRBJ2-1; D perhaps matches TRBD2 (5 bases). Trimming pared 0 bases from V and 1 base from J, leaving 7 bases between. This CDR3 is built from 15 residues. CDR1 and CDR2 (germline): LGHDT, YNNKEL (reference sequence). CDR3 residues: CASSQDRGSYNEQFF. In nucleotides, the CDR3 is TGTGCCAGCAGCCAAGATCGGGGATCCTACAATGAGCAGTTCTTC.

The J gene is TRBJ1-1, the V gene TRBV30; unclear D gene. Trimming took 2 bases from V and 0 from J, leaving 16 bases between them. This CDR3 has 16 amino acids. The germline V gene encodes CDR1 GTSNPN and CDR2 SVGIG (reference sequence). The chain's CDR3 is CAWSPPGYSMNTEAFF. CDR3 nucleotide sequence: TGTGCCTGGAGTCCCCCTGGGTACAGTATGAACACTGAAGCTTTCTTT.

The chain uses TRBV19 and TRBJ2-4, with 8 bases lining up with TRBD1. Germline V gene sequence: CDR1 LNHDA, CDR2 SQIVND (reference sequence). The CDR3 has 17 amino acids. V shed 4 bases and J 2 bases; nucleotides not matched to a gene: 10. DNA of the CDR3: TGTGCCAGTAGTACGGATCACAGGGGGAAAACCAAAAACATTCAGTACTTC. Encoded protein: CASSTDHRGKTKNIQYF.

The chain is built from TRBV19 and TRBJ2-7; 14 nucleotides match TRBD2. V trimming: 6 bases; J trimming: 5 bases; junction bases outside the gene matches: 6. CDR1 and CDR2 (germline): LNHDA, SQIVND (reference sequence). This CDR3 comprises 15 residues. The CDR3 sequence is CASSARLAGGDEQYF. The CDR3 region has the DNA TGTGCCAGTAGCGCTAGACTAGCGGGAGGGGACGAGCAGTACTTC.

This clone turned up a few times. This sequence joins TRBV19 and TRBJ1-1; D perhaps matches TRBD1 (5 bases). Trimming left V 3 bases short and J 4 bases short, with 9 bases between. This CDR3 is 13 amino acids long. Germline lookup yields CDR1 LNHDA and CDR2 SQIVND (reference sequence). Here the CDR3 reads CASSIRQGTEAFF. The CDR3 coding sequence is TGTGCCAGTAGTATCCGTCAGGGCACTGAAGCTTTCTTT.

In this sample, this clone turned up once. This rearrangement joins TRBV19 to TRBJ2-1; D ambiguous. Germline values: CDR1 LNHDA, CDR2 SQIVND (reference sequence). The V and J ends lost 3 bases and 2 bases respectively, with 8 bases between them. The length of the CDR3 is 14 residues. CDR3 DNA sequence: TGTGCCAGTAGTATCCATGGACCCTACAATGAGCAGTTCTTC. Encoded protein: CASSIHGPYNEQFF.

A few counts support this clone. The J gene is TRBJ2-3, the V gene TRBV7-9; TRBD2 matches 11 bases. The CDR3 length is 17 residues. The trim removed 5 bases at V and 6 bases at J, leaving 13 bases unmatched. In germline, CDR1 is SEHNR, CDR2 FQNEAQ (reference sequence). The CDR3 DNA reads TGTGCCAGCAGCCCTGGGACTAGCGGAGGGGGTACGGATACGCAGTATTTT. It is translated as CASSPGTSGGGTDTQYF.

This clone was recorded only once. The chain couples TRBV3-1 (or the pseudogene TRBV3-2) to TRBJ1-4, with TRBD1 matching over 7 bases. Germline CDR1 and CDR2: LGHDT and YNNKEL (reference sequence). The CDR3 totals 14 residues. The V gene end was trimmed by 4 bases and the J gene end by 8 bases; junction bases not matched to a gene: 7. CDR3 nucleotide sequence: TGTGCCAGCAGCCTAGGGGGCGTCCGAGAAAAACTGTTTTTT. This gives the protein CASSLGGVREKLFF.

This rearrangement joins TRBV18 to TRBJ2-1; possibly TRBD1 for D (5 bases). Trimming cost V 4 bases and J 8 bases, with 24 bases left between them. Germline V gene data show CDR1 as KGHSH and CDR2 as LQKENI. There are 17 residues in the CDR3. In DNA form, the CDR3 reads TGTGCCAGCTCACTCACGACCGGACGGAACCAGGGCGATGAGCAGTTCTTC. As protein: CASSLTTGRNQGDEQFF.

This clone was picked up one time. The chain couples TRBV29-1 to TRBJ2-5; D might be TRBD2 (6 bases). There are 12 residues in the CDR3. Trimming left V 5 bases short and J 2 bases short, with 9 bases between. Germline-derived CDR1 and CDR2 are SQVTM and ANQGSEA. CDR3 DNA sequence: TGCAGCGTTAAGACTAGTCAAGAGACCCAGTACTTC. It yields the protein CSVKTSQETQYF.

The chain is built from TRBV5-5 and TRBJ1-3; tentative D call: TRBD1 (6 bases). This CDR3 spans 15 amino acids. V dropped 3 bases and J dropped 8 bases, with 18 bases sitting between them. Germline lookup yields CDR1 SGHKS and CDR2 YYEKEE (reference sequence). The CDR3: CASSSAPLRGHTIYF. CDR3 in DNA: TGTGCCAGCAGCTCCGCCCCTCTTCGGGGGCACACCATATATTTT.

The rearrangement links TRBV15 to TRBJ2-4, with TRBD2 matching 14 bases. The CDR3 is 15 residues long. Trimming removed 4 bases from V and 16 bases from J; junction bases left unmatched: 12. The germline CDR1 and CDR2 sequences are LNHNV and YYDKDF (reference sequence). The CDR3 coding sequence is TGTGCCACCAGCAAGGAGGGACTAGCGGGAGCCTATAGCTACTTC. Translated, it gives CATSKEGLAGAYSYF.

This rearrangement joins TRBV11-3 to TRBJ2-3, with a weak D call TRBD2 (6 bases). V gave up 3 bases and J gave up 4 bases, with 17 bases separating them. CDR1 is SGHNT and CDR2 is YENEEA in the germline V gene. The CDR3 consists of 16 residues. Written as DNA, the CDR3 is TGTGCCAGCAGCTTCCGAGGGCCGGGAGCGGCAGATACGCAGTATTTT. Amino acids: CASSFRGPGAADTQYF.

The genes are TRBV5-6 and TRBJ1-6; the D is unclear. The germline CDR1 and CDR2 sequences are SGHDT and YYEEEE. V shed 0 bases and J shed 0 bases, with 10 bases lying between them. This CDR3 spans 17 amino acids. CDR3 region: CASSLGPASSYNSPLHF. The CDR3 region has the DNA TGTGCCAGCAGCTTGGGTCCGGCGAGCTCCTATAATTCACCCCTCCACTTT. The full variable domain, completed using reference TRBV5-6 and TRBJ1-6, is DAGVTQSPTHLIKTRGQQVTLRCSPKSGHDTVSWYQQALGQGPQFIFQYYEEEERQRGNFPDRFSGHQFPNYSSELNVNALLLGDSALYLCASSLGPASSYNSPLHFGNGTRLTVT.

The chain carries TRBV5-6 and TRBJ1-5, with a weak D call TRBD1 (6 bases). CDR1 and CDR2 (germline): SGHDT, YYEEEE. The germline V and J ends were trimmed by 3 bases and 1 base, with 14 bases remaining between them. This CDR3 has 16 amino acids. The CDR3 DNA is TGTGCCAGCAGCTCATACAACAGGGCCAGCAATCAGCCCCAGCATTTT. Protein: CASSSYNRASNQPQHF. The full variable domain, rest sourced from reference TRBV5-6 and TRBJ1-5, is DAGVTQSPTHLIKTRGQQVTLRCSPKSGHDTVSWYQQALGQGPQFIFQYYEEEERQRGNFPDRFSGHQFPNYSSELNVNALLLGDSALYLCASSSYNRASNQPQHFGDGTRLSIL.

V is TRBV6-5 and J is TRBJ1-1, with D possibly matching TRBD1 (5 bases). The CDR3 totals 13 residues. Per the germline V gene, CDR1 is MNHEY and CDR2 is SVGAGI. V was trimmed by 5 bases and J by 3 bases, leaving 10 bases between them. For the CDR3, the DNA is TGTGCCAGCAGTCTGCAGGGCGACACTGAAGCTTTCTTT. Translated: CASSLQGDTEAFF.

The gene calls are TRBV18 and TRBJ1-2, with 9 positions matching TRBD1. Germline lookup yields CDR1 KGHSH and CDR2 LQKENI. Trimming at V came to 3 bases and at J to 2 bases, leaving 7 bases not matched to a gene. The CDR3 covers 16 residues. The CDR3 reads CASSPGTGHINYGYTF. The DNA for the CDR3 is TGTGCCAGCTCACCGGGGACAGGGCATATCAACTATGGCTACACCTTC.